Reported below is one T cell receptor (beta chain). The antigen remains unidentified. This sample stems from a study of cytomegalovirus exposure and HLA in healthy donors. The CDR3 sequence is 17 residues long. The V end was cut by 4 bases, the J end by 1 base, with 17 bases between. Germline CDR1 and CDR2: MNHEY and SMNVEV (reference sequence). Notes on the study in general: It was shown in a later analysis that HLA-associated TCR beta chains were more clonally expanded than other, equally common chains. Rates of TCR association differed by HLA locus in a later analysis, with DRB1 highest and HLA-C lowest. According to the study, about 180 TCR beta chains were cytomegalovirus-associated.

The study ran its PCR with 60 Vbeta and 13 Jbeta primers. The table came from immunoSEQ multiplex PCR; TCRdb's copy has only in-frame clones and leaves some out. The sample shows around 150,000 clones, 82% of them seen only once. This TCR came from a girl aged 2 to 10 in good health and CMV-seropositive. This chain connects TRBV27 to TRBJ2-1; TRBD2 is a possible D gene (5 bases). Specimen: PBMCs. The CDR3 sequence is CASSSPGVAGSYNEQFF. In nucleotides, the CDR3 is TGTGCCAGCAGTTCCCCCGGGGTAGCTGGTTCCTACAATGAGCAGTTCTTC.